This TCR beta chain was sequenced during a study of shared clonotypes between healthy human individuals. Every subset had its genomic DNA shared out evenly among several immunoSEQ plates. Profiling relied on immunoSEQ multiplex PCR, and the TCRdb table lists in-frame clones only, not all of them. The data contain 2 million to 2.5 million clones, under 95% of them singletons. As defined, naive CD8 cells were CD45RO-negative and positively selected for CCR7, with terminally differentiated effector memory CD45RA+ cells excluded. This CDR3 is built from 17 residues. Germline V gene data show CDR1 as SGDLS and CDR2 as YYNGEE. V trimming: 3 bases; J trimming: 4 bases; junction bases outside the gene matches: 13.

Sequences were obtained from naive CD8+ T cells from PBMCs. The V call is TRBV9, the J call TRBJ1-2; the match to TRBD1 covers 9 bases. This receptor was taken from a man younger than 30 in good health. Some clones in this sample may be carry-over from other donors' samples. This CDR3 is CASSGPIKGQGSYGYTF. The CDR3 DNA reads TGTGCCAGCAGCGGCCCCATTAAGGGACAGGGCTCCTATGGCTACACCTTC.